This T cell receptor (beta chain) was identified in a study of T cells in Graves' hyperthyroidism and ophthalmopathy. Germline V gene lookup returns CDR1 SNHLY and CDR2 FYNNEI. The V gene lost 4 bases and the J gene lost 4 bases, with 16 bases spanning the gap. The CDR3 sequence is 15 residues long. The sample holds many counts of this clonotype. A patient was excluded if there was uncontrolled infection, other autoimmune disease, pregnancy or lactation. Amplification of TCR beta CDR3 regions used RNA as the template. In the first-round RT-PCR of the TCR CDR3, the HTBI primer set was used. TCRdb reanalysed the multiplex PCR reads using MiXCR and keeps one entry per CDR3 protein. The sample contains some 700,000 distinct CDR3 sequences, 17% of which appear only once.

The sequencing input was blood. V and J are TRBV2 and TRBJ2-5; possible D gene TRBD2, 6 bases. The TCR originated in a man aged 45 to 65 with Graves' hyperthyroidism. The CDR3 nucleotides read TGTGCCAGCAGTGTCAGGCAGTTGGGAGGAGAGACCCAGTACTTC. It translates to CASSVRQLGGETQYF. The full variable domain, rest sourced from reference TRBV2 and TRBJ2-5, is EPEVTQTPSHQVTQMGQEVILRCVPISNHLYFYWYRQILGQKVEFLVSFYNNEISEKSEIFDDQFSVERPDGSNFTLKIRSTKLEDSAMYFCASSVRQLGGETQYFGPGTRLLVL.